Sequencing of this T cell receptor beta chain was carried out in a study of blood T cell repertoires in COVID-19. Study-level information: The origin of the acute and convalescent COVID-19 samples was the United States, Italy and Spain. T cells, B-cell-depleted T cells, or PBMCs provided the cDNA or gDNA that served as material.

Original analysis: From reference gene primer amplification, estimates of nucleated cell counts were derived. Measured with immunoSEQ multiplex PCR; TCRdb has only the in-frame clones, and not every one. That table supplies the V and J calls and clone size; D and trimming were determined from the DNA. In the table there are roughly 170,000 clones, around 89% of which are singletons. Trimming took 4 bases from V and 8 from J, leaving 15 bases between them. CDR3 length equals 14 residues. Germline values: CDR1 SGHRS, CDR2 YFSETQ. The sequence was collected from a man aged 60-69 years with acute or convalescent COVID-19. V is TRBV5-1 and J is TRBJ2-2, with a weak D call TRBD2 (6 bases). The sequencing input was peripheral blood. The CDR3 here is CASSPGGSLGELFF. For the CDR3, the DNA is TGCGCCAGCAGCCCCGGGGGATCTCTAGGGGAGCTGTTTTTT.